This T cell receptor beta chain derives from a study of blood T cells in healthy people across ages. Study results and caveats: Changes seen in expanded clonotypes were possibly confounded by donor CMV status left unknown.

This CDR3 is built from 14 residues. Germline-derived CDR1 and CDR2 are MNHEY and SVGEGT. With a J-beta primer mix and a sample-barcoded 5' primer, a second PCR ran about 7 to 12 cycles. Carrying 12 random nucleotides, a template-switch adaptor labeled each individual cDNA molecule. TCRdb reprocessed the 5' RACE reads with MiXCR, giving one entry per CDR3 protein. This table has 1.5 million to 2 million distinct CDR3 sequences, about 49% appearing once. In the case of this clonotype: The antigen remains unidentified.

Donors were healthy Caucasian individuals from Russia aged roughly 6 to 95. Sequenced sample: blood. The J gene is TRBJ2-5, the V gene TRBV6-2 or TRBV6-3; the match to TRBD2 covers 8 bases. TRBJ2-7 matches the DNA end more closely, so the J call is doubtful. The receptor was derived from a middle-aged woman in good health. The CDR3 here is CASSYFGGAYEQYF. Here the CDR3 DNA reads TGTGCCAGCAGTTATTTCGGGGGGGCCTACGAGCAGTACTTC.